Reported below is one T cell receptor beta chain. TCRdb keeps only in-frame clones here, not all; method: immunoSEQ multiplex PCR. Here the sample spans approximately 110,000 clones, over 85% being singletons. The CDR3 has 12 residues. Looked up from germline, CDR1 is KGHDR and CDR2 is SFDVKD. Trimming removed 2 bases at V and 6 bases at J, with 7 bases between. This specimen comes from a study of T cell responses to AZD1222 COVID-19 vaccine. Material: peripheral blood, obtained on day 0 of AZD1222 vaccination. This chain connects TRBV24-1 to TRBJ2-7; D remains unclear. The TCR was taken from an adult in good health. Here the CDR3 DNA reads TGTGCCACCAGTGATTCGAGTACCGAGCAGTACTTC. This sequence encodes CATSDSSTEQYF.